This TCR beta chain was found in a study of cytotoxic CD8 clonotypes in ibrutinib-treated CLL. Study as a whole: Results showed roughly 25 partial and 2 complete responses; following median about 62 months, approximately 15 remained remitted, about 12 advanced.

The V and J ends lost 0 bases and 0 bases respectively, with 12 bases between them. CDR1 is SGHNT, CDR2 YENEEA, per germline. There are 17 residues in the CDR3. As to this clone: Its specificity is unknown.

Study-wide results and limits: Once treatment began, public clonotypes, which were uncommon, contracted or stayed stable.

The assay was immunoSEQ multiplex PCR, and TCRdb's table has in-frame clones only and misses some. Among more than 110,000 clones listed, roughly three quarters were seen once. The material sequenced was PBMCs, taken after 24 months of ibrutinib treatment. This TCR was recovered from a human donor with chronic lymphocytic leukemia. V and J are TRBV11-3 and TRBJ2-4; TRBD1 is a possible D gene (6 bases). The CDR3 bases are TGTGCCAGCAGCTTAGATCCACACAGGGAAGCCAAAAACATTCAGTACTTC. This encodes CASSLDPHREAKNIQYF.